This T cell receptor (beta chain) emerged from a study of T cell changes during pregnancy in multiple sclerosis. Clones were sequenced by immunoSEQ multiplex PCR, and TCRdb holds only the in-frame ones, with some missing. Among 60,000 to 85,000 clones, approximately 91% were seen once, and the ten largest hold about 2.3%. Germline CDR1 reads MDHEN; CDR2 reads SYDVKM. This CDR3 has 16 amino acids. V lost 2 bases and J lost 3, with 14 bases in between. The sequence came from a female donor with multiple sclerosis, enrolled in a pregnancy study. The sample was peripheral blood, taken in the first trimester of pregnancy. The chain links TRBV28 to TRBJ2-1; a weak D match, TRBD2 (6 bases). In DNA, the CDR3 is TGTGCCAGCAGTTTACCCCTAGCGCACCTCTACAATGAGCAGTTCTTC. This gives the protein CASSLPLAHLYNEQFF.